The present TCR beta chain was sequenced within a study of T cell responses to AZD1222 COVID-19 vaccine. Assay: immunoSEQ multiplex PCR; the TCRdb copy retains only in-frame clones and omits some. The top ten hold less than 2% of the sample, which has 120,000 to 150,000 clones, around 93% seen once. The receptor was isolated from an adult in good health. Sequenced material: peripheral blood, taken on day 0 of AZD1222 vaccination.

CDR3 in amino acids: CASSFSGQGFLFF. The CDR3 DNA reads as TGCGCCAGCAGCTTTTCGGGACAGGGATTTCTGTTCTTC. V is TRBV5-1 and J is TRBJ2-1, with 9 nucleotides matching TRBD1. The V gene end was trimmed by 2 bases and the J gene end by 15 bases; junction bases not matched to a gene: 9. This CDR3 comprises 13 residues. Germline-derived CDR1 and CDR2 are SGHRS and YFSETQ.